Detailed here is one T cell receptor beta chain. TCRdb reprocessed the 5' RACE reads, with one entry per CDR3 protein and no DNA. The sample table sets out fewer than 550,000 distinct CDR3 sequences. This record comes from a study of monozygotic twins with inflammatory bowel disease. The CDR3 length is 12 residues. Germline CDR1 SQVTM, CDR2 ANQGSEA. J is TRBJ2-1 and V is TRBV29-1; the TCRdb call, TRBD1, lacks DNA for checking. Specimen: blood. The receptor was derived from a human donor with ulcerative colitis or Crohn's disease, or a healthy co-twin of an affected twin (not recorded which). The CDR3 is CSVPWGYNEQFF.